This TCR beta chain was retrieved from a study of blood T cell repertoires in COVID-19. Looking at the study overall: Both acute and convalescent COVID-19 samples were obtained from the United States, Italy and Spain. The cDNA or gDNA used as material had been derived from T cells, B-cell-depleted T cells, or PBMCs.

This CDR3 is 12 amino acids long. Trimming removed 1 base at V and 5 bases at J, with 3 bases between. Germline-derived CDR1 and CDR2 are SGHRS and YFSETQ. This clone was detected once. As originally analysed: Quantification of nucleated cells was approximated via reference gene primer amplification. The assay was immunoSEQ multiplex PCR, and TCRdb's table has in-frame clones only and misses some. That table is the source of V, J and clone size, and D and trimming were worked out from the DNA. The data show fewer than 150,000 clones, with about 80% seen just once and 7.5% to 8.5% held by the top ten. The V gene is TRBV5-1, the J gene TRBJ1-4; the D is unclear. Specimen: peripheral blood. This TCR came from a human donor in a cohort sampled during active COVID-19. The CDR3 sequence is CASSLPNEKLFF. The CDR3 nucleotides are TGCGCCAGCAGCTTGCCAAATGAAAAACTGTTTTTT.